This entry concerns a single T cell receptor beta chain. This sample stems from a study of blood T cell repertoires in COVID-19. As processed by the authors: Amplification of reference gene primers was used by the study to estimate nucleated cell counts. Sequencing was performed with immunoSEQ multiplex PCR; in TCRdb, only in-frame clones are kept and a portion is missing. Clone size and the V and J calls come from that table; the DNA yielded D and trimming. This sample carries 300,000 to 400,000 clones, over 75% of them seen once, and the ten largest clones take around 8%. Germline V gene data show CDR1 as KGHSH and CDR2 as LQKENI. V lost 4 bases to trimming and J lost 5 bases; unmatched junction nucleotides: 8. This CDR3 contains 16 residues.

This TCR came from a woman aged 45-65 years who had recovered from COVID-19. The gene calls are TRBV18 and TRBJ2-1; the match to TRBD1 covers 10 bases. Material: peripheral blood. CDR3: CASSRSPGQGNNEQFF. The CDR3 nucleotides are TGTGCCAGCTCACGGTCCCCGGGACAGGGGAACAATGAGCAGTTCTTC.